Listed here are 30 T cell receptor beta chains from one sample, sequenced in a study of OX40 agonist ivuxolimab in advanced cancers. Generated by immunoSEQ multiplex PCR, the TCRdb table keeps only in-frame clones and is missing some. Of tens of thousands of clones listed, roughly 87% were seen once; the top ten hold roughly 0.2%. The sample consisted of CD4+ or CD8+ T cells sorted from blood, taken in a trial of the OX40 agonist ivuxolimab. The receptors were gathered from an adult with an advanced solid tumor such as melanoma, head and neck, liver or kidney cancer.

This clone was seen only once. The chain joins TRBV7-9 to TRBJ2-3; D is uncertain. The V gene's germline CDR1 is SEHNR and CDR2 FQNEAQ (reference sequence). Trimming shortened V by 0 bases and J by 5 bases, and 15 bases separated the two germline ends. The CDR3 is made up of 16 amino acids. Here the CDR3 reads CASSLALQLRQDTQYF. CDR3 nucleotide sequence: TGTGCCAGCAGCTTAGCCCTGCAACTGCGTCAAGATACGCAGTATTTT.

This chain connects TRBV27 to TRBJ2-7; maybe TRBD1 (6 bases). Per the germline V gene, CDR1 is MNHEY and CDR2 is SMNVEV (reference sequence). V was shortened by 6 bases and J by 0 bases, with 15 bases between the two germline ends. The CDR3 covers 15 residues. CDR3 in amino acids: CASSLQGFGSYEQYF. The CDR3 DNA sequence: TGTGCCAGCAGCCTACAGGGTTTCGGCTCCTACGAGCAGTACTTC.

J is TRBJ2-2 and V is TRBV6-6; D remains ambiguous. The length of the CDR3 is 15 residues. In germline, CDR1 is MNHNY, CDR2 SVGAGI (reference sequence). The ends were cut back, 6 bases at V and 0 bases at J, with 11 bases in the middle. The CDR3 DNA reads TGTGCCAGCAGGGGGTTTCCAGCGAACACCGGGGAGCTGTTTTTT. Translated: CASRGFPANTGELFF.

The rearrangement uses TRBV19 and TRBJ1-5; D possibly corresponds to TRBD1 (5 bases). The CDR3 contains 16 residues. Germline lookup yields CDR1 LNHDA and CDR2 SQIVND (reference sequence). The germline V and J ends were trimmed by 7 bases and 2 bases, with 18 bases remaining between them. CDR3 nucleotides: TGTGCCAGTACCACCCCGGGGGGTTTCGGCAATCAGCCCCAGCATTTT. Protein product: CASTTPGGFGNQPQHF.

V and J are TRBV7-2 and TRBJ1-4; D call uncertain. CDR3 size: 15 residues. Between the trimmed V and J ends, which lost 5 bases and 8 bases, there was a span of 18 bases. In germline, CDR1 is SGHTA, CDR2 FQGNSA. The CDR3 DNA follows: TGTGCCAGCAGCACCCCCGGGCGTAGCGGGGAAAAACTGTTTTTT. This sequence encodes CASSTPGRSGEKLFF.

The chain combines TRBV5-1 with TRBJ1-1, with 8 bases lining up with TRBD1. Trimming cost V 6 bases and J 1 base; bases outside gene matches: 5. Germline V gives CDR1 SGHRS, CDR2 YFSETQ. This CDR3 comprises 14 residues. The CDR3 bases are TGCGCCAGCACCATAACAGGGGGGAACACTGAAGCTTTCTTT. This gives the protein CASTITGGNTEAFF.

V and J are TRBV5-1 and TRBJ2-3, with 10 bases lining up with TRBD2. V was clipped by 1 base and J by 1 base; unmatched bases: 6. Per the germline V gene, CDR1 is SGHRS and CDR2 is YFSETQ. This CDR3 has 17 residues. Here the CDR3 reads CASSLSVAGGRTDTQYF. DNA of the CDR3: TGCGCCAGCAGCTTGTCCGTAGCGGGGGGTCGCACAGATACGCAGTATTTT.

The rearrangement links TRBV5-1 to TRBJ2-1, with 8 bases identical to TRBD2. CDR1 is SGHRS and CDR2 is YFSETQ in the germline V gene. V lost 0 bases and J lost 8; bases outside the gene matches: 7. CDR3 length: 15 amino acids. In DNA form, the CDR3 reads TGCGCCAGCAGCTTGGTGGTAGCGGGGAGCGATGAGCAGTTCTTC. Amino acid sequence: CASSLVVAGSDEQFF.

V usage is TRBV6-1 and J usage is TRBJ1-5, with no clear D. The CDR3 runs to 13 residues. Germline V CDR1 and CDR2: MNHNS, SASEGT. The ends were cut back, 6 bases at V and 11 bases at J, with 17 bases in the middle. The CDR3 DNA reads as TGTGCCAGCAGCCAGGAGGCGAGCTGGGCCCAGCATTTT. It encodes CASSQEASWAQHF.

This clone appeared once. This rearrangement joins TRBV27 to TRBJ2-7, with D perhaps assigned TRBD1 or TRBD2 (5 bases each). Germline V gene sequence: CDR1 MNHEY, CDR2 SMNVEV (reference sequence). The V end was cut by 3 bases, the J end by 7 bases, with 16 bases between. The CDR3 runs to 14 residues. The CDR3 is CASSLSRGLGEQYF. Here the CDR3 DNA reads TGTGCCAGCAGTTTGTCACGGGGCCTAGGAGAGCAGTACTTC.

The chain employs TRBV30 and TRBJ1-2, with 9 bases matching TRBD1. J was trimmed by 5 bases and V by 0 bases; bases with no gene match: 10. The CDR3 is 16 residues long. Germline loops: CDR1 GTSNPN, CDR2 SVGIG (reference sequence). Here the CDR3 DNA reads TGTGCCTGGAGTGTAAGCGGGACAGGGTCTCAATATGGCTACACCTTC. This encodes CAWSVSGTGSQYGYTF.

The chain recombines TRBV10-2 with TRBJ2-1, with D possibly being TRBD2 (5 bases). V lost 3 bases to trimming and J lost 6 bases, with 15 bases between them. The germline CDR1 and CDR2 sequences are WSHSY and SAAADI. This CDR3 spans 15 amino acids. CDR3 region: CASSDMGVVGNEQFF. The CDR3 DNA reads TGCGCCAGCAGTGACATGGGAGTAGTCGGCAATGAGCAGTTCTTC.

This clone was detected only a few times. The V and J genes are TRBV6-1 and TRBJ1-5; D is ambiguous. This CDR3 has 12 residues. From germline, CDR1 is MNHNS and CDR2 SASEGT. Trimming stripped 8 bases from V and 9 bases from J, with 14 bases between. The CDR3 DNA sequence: TGTGCCAGCCATTATAGTGGAGGGCCCCAGCATTTT. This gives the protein CASHYSGGPQHF.

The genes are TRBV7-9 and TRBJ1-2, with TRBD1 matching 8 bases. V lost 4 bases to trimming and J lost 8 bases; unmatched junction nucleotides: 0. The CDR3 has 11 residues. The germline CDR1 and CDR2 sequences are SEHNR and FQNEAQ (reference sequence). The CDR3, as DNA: TGTGCCAGCAGCTGGACAGGGGGCTACACCTTC. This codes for CASSWTGGYTF.

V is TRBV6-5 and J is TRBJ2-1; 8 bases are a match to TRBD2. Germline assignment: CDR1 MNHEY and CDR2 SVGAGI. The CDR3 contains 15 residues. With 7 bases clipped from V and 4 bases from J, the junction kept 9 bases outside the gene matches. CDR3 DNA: TGTGCCAGCAACAAAGCGGGAGCTGTTTACAATGAGCAGTTCTTC. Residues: CASNKAGAVYNEQFF.

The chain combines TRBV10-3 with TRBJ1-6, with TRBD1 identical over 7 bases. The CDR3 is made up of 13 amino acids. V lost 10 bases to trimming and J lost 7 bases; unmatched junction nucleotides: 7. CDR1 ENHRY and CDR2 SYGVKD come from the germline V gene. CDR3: CATIDRENSPLHF. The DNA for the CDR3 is TGTGCCACCATTGACAGGGAGAATTCACCCCTCCACTTT.

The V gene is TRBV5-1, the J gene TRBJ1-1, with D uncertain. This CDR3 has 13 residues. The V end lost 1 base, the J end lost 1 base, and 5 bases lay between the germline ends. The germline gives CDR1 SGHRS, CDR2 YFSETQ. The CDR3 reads CASSLKRNTEAFF. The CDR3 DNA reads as TGCGCCAGCAGCTTGAAGAGGAACACTGAAGCTTTCTTT.

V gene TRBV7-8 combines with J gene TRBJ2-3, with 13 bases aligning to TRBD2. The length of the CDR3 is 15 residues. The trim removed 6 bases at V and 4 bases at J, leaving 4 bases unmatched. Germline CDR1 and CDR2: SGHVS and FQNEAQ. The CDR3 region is CASRTTSGRADTQYF. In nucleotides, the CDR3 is TGTGCCAGCAGAACTACTAGCGGGAGGGCAGATACGCAGTATTTT.

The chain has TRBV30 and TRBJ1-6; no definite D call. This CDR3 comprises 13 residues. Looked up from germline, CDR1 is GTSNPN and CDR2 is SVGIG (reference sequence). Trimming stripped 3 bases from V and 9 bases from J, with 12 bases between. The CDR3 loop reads CAWREGGPSPLHF. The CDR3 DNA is TGTGCCTGGAGAGAGGGAGGGCCTTCACCCCTCCACTTT.

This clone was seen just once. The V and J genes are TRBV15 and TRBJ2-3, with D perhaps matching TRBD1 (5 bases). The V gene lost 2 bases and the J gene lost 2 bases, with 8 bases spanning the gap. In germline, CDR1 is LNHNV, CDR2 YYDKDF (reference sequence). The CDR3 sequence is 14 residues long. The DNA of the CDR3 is TGTGCCACCAGCAGAAGACAGCTCACAGATACGCAGTATTTT. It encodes CATSRRQLTDTQYF.

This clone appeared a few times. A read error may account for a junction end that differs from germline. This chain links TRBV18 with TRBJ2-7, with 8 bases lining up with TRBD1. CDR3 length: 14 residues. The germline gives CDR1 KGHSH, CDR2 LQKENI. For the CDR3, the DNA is TGTGCCAGCTCACGGGACAGGACCAACTACGGGCAGTACTTC. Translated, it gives CASSRDRTNYGQYF.

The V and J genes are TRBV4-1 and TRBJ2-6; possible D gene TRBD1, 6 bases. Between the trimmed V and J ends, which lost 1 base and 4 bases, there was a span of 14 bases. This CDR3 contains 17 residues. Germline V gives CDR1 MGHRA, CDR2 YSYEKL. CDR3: CASSQGETGTGANVLTF. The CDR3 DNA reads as TGCGCCAGCAGCCAAGGTGAGACAGGAACCGGGGCCAACGTCCTGACTTTC.

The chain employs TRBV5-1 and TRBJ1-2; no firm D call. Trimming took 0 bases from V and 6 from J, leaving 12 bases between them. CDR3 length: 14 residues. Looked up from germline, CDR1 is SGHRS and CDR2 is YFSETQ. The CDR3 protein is CASSLVEGLDGYTF. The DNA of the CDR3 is TGCGCCAGCAGCTTGGTGGAGGGATTAGATGGCTACACCTTC.

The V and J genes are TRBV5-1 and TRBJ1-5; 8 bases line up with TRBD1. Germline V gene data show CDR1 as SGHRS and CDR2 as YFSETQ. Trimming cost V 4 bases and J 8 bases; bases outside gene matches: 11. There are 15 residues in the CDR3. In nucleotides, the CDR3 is TGCGCCAGCAGCCGGTCCGGACAGGGTATGGAGCCCCAGCATTTT. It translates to CASSRSGQGMEPQHF.

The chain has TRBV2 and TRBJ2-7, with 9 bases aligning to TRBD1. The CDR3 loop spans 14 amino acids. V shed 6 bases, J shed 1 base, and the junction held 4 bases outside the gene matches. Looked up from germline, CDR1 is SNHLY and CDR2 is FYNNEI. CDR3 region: CASRAGTGSYEQYF. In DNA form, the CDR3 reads TGTGCCAGCAGAGCCGGGACAGGGTCCTACGAGCAGTACTTC.

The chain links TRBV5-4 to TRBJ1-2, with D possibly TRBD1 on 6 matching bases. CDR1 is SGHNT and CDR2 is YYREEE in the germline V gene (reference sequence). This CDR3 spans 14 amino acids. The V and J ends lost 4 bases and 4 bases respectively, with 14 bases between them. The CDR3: CASSQTRTVYGYTF. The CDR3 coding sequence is TGTGCCAGCAGCCAAACCCGGACAGTCTATGGCTACACCTTC.

CDR3 coding DNA: TGTGCCAGCAGCCCCGACAGGGTAGATACGCAGTATTTT. It yields the protein CASSPDRVDTQYF. The rearrangement joins TRBV5-4 to TRBJ2-3; 7 bases line up with TRBD1. J was trimmed by 5 bases and V by 4 bases; bases with no gene match: 4. CDR3 length: 13 amino acids. The germline V gene has CDR1 SGHNT and CDR2 YYREEE (reference sequence). The full variable domain, in which reference TRBV5-4 and TRBJ2-3 provide the parts outside the CDR3, is ETGVTQSPTHLIKTRGQQVTLRCSSQSGHNTVSWYQQALGQGPQFIFQYYREEENGRGNFPPRFSGLQFPNYSSELNVNALELDDSALYLCASSPDRVDTQYFGPGTRLTVL.

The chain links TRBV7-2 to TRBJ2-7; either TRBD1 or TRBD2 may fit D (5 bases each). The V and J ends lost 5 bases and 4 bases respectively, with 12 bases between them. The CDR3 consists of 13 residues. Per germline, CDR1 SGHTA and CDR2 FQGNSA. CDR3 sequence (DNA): TGTGCCAGCAGCCTATTCAGGGAGTACGAGCAGTACTTC. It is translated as CASSLFREYEQYF.

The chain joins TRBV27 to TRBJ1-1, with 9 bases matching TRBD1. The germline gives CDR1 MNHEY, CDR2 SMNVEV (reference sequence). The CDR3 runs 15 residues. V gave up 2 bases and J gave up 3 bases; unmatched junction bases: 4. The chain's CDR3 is CASSLSDRGDTEAFF. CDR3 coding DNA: TGTGCCAGCAGTTTAAGCGACAGGGGGGACACTGAAGCTTTCTTT.

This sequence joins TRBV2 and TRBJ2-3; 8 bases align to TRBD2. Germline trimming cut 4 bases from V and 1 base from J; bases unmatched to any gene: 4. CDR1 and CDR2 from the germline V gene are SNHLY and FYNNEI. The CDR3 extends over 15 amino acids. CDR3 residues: CASSVGAGGTDTQYF. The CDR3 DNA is TGTGCCAGCAGTGTGGGAGCGGGGGGCACAGATACGCAGTATTTT.